These 14 T cell receptor beta chains originate from one sample sequenced in a study of shared clonotypes between healthy human individuals. This table comes from immunoSEQ multiplex PCR, and its TCRdb copy is limited to in-frame clones, with some not included. Among 900,000 to 1,200,000 clones, around three quarters were seen once, and the ten largest hold more than 0.55%. Material for sequencing was memory CD4+ T cells from PBMCs. Subset given: CD45RA-negative fraction. The receptors originated from a man aged 18 to 29 in good health. Some clones in this sample may be carry-over from other donors' samples.

J is TRBJ1-2 and V is TRBV6-5, with D perhaps TRBD1 (6 bases). The germline V gene encodes CDR1 MNHEY and CDR2 SVGAGI. The CDR3 is 15 amino acids. V shed 5 bases and J shed 8 bases, with 21 bases lying between them. The CDR3 here is CASSGTGTREGGYTF. CDR3 nucleotides: TGTGCCAGCAGTGGTACAGGGACCAGGGAGGGCGGCTACACCTTC.

The CDR3 spells CASSPLDRQTEAFF. The CDR3 DNA reads as TGTGCCAGCAGCCCATTGGACAGGCAAACTGAAGCTTTCTTT. This chain uses TRBV2 with TRBJ1-1, with 7 bases lining up with TRBD1. CDR1 SNHLY and CDR2 FYNNEI come from the germline V gene. The trim removed 6 bases at V and 5 bases at J, leaving 9 bases unmatched. The CDR3 sequence is 14 residues long.

This clone has just a few counts. V and J are TRBV5-1 and TRBJ1-2; 8 bases match TRBD1. Germline loops: CDR1 SGHRS, CDR2 YFSETQ. The CDR3 runs to 13 residues. The V gene end was trimmed by 4 bases and the J gene end by 6 bases; junction bases not matched to a gene: 5. The CDR3, as DNA: TGCGCCAGCAGCATGGGGACAGGCCATGGCTACACCTTC. It translates to CASSMGTGHGYTF.

This chain joins TRBV6-5 and TRBJ2-7, with 8 bases matching TRBD2. This CDR3 region has 15 residues. CDR1 and CDR2 (germline): MNHEY, SVGAGI. The V and J ends lost 5 bases and 3 bases, in that order; junction bases with no gene match: 9. For the CDR3, the DNA is TGTGCCAGCAGTCTCGAGCGGGAGAGGGGCTACGAGCAGTACTTC. It encodes CASSLERERGYEQYF.

The V call is TRBV5-1, the J call TRBJ1-2, with a weak D call TRBD1 (5 bases). CDR1 and CDR2 (germline): SGHRS, YFSETQ. The CDR3 has 13 amino acids. V was trimmed by 0 bases and J by 4 bases, leaving 7 bases between them. CDR3 sequence (DNA): TGCGCCAGCAGCTTGGCGGGACTCTATGGCTACACCTTC. Encoded protein: CASSLAGLYGYTF.

This rearrangement joins TRBV7-5 to TRBJ1-5; the D call TRBD1 from the table was never checked on the DNA. TRBV7-5 has pseudogene status. The CDR3 covers 17 residues. CDR3 residues: CVRSTRTGYRSNQPQHF. The CDR3 DNA sequence: TGTGTCAGAAGCACCCGGACAGGGTATAGGAGCAATCAGCCCCAGCATTTT.

The rearrangement uses TRBV18 and TRBJ1-3; D is unresolved. This CDR3 is 15 amino acids long. Germline values: CDR1 KGHSH, CDR2 LQKENI. Between the trimmed V and J ends, which lost 3 bases and 0 bases, there was a span of 9 bases. The CDR3 DNA follows: TGTGCCAGCTCACCCTACCTTGACTCTGGAAACACCATATATTTT. This gives the protein CASSPYLDSGNTIYF.

V is TRBV28 and J is TRBJ2-1, with D perhaps TRBD2 (6 bases). Germline V gives CDR1 MDHEN, CDR2 SYDVKM. The germline V and J ends were trimmed by 7 bases and 4 bases, with 20 bases remaining between them. This CDR3 region has 16 residues. This CDR3 reads CASNVGPAGKYNEQFF. CDR3 DNA: TGTGCCAGCAACGTTGGTCCGGCGGGAAAATACAATGAGCAGTTCTTC.

The chain joins TRBV5-1 to TRBJ2-1; 14 positions match TRBD2. Germline loops: CDR1 SGHRS, CDR2 YFSETQ. CDR3 size: 17 residues. V shed 0 bases, J shed 8 bases, and the junction held 7 bases outside the gene matches. CDR3 coding DNA: TGCGCCAGCAGCTTGGCGACTAGCGGGAGGGCCCGACATGAGCAGTTCTTC. Encoded protein: CASSLATSGRARHEQFF.

This clone was observed a few times. The chain joins TRBV28 to TRBJ2-3; D is possibly TRBD2 (6 bases). Trimming took off 5 bases at V and 6 bases at J, with 18 bases between the two ends. CDR1 and CDR2 from the germline V gene are MDHEN and SYDVKM. The CDR3 extends over 15 amino acids. The CDR3 loop reads CASSKRVPHGDTQYF. CDR3 bases: TGTGCCAGCAGTAAGCGGGTGCCGCACGGTGATACGCAGTATTTT.

The gene calls are TRBV14 and TRBJ2-3; perhaps TRBD2 as D (5 bases). Looked up from germline, CDR1 is SGHDN and CDR2 is FVKESK. The CDR3 runs to 15 residues. Between the trimmed V and J ends, which lost 4 bases and 1 base, there was a span of 12 bases. The CDR3 sequence is CASSLNLRGTDTQYF. The DNA for the CDR3 is TGTGCCAGCAGCCTTAATTTGAGGGGCACAGATACGCAGTATTTT.

This chain uses TRBV27 with TRBJ2-7; no firm D call. The germline gives CDR1 MNHEY, CDR2 SMNVEV (reference sequence). V lost 5 bases and J 3 bases, leaving 11 bases between the germline ends. CDR3 size: 13 residues. The chain's CDR3 is CASSPDLYYEQYF. CDR3 DNA sequence: TGTGCCAGCAGTCCGGACCTTTACTACGAGCAGTACTTC.

The chain couples TRBV5-4 to TRBJ1-1; possible D gene TRBD1, 6 bases. CDR3 length equals 15 residues. With 3 bases removed from V and 1 base from J, the gap between germline ends came to 13 bases. CDR1 and CDR2 (germline): SGHNT, YYREEE (reference sequence). The CDR3, as DNA: TGTGCCAGCAGCTCCCCATCGACAGGGAACACTGAAGCTTTCTTT. Encoded protein: CASSSPSTGNTEAFF.

V gene TRBV6-1 combines with J gene TRBJ2-1, with TRBD1 identical over 9 bases. V was clipped by 6 bases and J by 7 bases; unmatched bases: 7. Germline V gene data show CDR1 as MNHNS and CDR2 as SASEGT. The CDR3 sequence is 14 residues long. CDR3 protein: CASRSDRGRNEQFF. The CDR3 DNA reads as TGTGCCAGCAGATCGGACAGGGGAAGGAATGAGCAGTTCTTC.